The 24 T cell receptor beta chains below all came from one sample that was sequenced in a study of OX40 agonist ivuxolimab in advanced cancers. TCRdb's copy holds only in-frame clones and misses some; the assay was immunoSEQ multiplex PCR. This sample has tens of thousands of clones, with 80% to 85% found just once. Specimen: CD4+ or CD8+ T cells sorted from blood, collected in a trial of the OX40 agonist ivuxolimab. Source of these receptors: an adult with an advanced solid tumor such as melanoma, head and neck, liver or kidney cancer.

The chain employs TRBV2 and TRBJ1-6; 8 bases fit TRBD1. V shed 4 bases, J shed 7 bases, and the junction held 6 bases outside the gene matches. CDR3 size: 15 residues. CDR1 is SNHLY and CDR2 is FYNNEI in the germline V gene. The CDR3 sequence: CASSGGQVINSPLHF. The CDR3 DNA sequence: TGTGCCAGCAGTGGGGGACAGGTTATAAATTCACCCCTCCACTTT.

The CDR3 nucleotides read TGTGCCAGCAGCCGGAACAATGAGCAGTTCTTC. Translating gives CASSRNNEQFF. This chain links TRBV7-2 with TRBJ2-1; D gene uncertain. Trimming left V 5 bases short and J 5 bases short, with 4 bases between. The CDR3 totals 11 residues. CDR1 and CDR2 from the germline V gene are SGHTA and FQGNSA.

The V and J genes are TRBV6-1 and TRBJ1-5; D ambiguous. The CDR3 sequence is 14 residues long. The germline gives CDR1 MNHNS, CDR2 SASEGT. Trimming stripped 7 bases from V and 5 bases from J, with 15 bases between. In DNA form, the CDR3 reads TGTGCCAGCACCGAGACCCACACCCATCAGCCCCAGCATTTT. This encodes CASTETHTHQPQHF.

This clone ranks as medium-sized. The chain links TRBV27 to TRBJ2-5; 7 bases are shared with TRBD1. Germline V gene sequence: CDR1 MNHEY, CDR2 SMNVEV (reference sequence). V shed 6 bases and J 5 bases; nucleotides not matched to a gene: 6. CDR3 size: 13 residues. For the CDR3, the DNA is TGTGCCAGCAGACCAAGGGGGCCGGAGACCCAGTACTTC. It yields the protein CASRPRGPETQYF.

This chain connects TRBV6-5 to TRBJ2-6, with D perhaps assigned TRBD1 or TRBD2 (6 bases each). Trimming pared 2 bases from V and 2 bases from J, leaving 7 bases between. The CDR3 runs 15 residues. The germline gives CDR1 MNHEY, CDR2 SVGAGI. CDR3 region: CASSYRGAGANVLTF. CDR3 nucleotide sequence: TGTGCCAGCAGTTACAGGGGGGCTGGGGCCAACGTCCTGACTTTC.

The chain joins TRBV11-2 to TRBJ1-1, with D possibly being TRBD1 (6 bases). With 2 bases removed from V and 6 bases from J, the gap between germline ends came to 13 bases. CDR1 SGHAT and CDR2 FQNNGV come from the germline V gene. The CDR3 covers 14 residues. As DNA, the CDR3 is TGTGCCAGCAGCTTAAGGGGGATCAAAGCTGAAGCTTTCTTT. Protein sequence: CASSLRGIKAEAFF.

This clone was found once. The junction shows a germline mismatch at one end, possibly a read error. The rearrangement joins TRBV7-7 to TRBJ1-2, with TRBD1 matching 7 bases. Germline V gene lookup returns CDR1 SSHAT and CDR2 FNYEAQ (reference sequence). This CDR3 has 17 residues. CDR3 in amino acids: CASRTDRAVPSKDGYTF. Here the CDR3 DNA reads TGTGCTAGCAGGACTGACAGGGCAGTCCCCTCAAAGGATGGCTACACCTTC.

The count of this clone is one. The CDR3 is CASSTGGPGELFF. CDR3 DNA sequence: TGTGCCAGTAGTACAGGGGGCCCCGGGGAGCTGTTTTTT. The chain couples TRBV19 to TRBJ2-2; 8 bases match TRBD1. V dropped 4 bases and J dropped 6; count of bases not matched to a gene: 1. The CDR3 covers 13 residues. From germline, CDR1 is LNHDA and CDR2 SQIVND (reference sequence).

V is TRBV27 and J is TRBJ1-6, with a tentative D call TRBD1 (6 bases). V was trimmed by 6 bases and J by 3 bases, leaving 9 bases between them. Germline V gives CDR1 MNHEY, CDR2 SMNVEV (reference sequence). The CDR3 consists of 14 residues. The CDR3 DNA follows: TGTGCCAGCAGCCAGACAGGCTATAATTCACCCCTCCACTTT. This gives the protein CASSQTGYNSPLHF.

The J gene is TRBJ1-2, the V gene TRBV7-2; maybe TRBD1 (5 bases). The V gene's germline CDR1 is SGHTA and CDR2 FQGNSA. V was trimmed by 5 bases and J by 7 bases, leaving 14 bases between them. The CDR3 is 13 amino acids. This CDR3 is CASSLEYGGGYTF. Written as DNA, the CDR3 is TGTGCCAGCAGCCTGGAGTACGGGGGTGGCTACACCTTC.

This sequence joins TRBV10-3 and TRBJ1-2; TRBD1 matches 9 bases. CDR3 length equals 13 residues. V shed 11 bases and J 6 bases; nucleotides not matched to a gene: 10. Germline V gene data show CDR1 as ENHRY and CDR2 as SYGVKD. The CDR3 loop reads CAVRDRDSHGYTF. The CDR3 DNA reads TGTGCCGTCCGGGACAGGGATAGTCATGGCTACACCTTC.

The chain employs TRBV9 and TRBJ2-5, with D maybe TRBD2 (6 bases). V was cut by 7 bases and J by 1 base, with 11 bases left in between. The germline CDR1 and CDR2 sequences are SGDLS and YYNGEE. There are 13 residues in the CDR3. Here the CDR3 reads CASCRGFQETQYF. For the CDR3, the DNA is TGTGCCAGCTGTCGGGGGTTCCAAGAGACCCAGTACTTC. Based on the CDR3 plus reference TRBV9 and TRBJ2-5, the full variable domain is DSGVTQTPKHLITATGQRVTLRCSPRSGDLSVYWYQQSLDQGLQFLIQYYNGEERAKGNILERFSAQQFPDLHSELNLSSLELGDSALYFCASCRGFQETQYFGPGTRLLVL.

The CDR3 sequence: CSVVNLSEAFF. The DNA of the CDR3 is TGCAGCGTTGTAAACCTGTCCGAAGCTTTCTTT. The chain couples TRBV29-1 to TRBJ1-1; D gene uncertain. The CDR3 has 11 amino acids. Germline assignment: CDR1 SQVTM and CDR2 ANQGSEA. Trimming took 4 bases from V and 8 from J, leaving 11 bases between them.

J is TRBJ1-4 and V is TRBV7-3, with D possibly being TRBD1 (6 bases). Per the germline V gene, CDR1 is SGHTA and CDR2 is FQGTGA. The CDR3 extends over 16 amino acids. V shed 5 bases and J shed 5 bases, with 18 bases lying between them. The CDR3 here is CASSQMGADPNEKLFF. The CDR3 bases are TGTGCCAGCAGCCAGATGGGGGCGGATCCCAATGAAAAACTGTTTTTT.

The V call is TRBV6-5, the J call TRBJ2-1; 10 bases align to TRBD1. The CDR3 has 15 residues. Germline V gene lookup returns CDR1 MNHEY and CDR2 SVGAGI. J was trimmed by 7 bases and V by 6 bases; bases with no gene match: 9. CDR3 nucleotide sequence: TGTGCCAGCAGAACCGGGACAGGGGCCATTAATGAGCAGTTCTTC. Residues: CASRTGTGAINEQFF.

The V gene is TRBV19, the J gene TRBJ1-2, with D unclear. With 3 bases removed from V and 4 bases from J, the gap between germline ends came to 3 bases. Germline values: CDR1 LNHDA, CDR2 SQIVND (reference sequence). The CDR3 covers 11 residues. CDR3 in amino acids: CASSIGYGYTF. The CDR3 coding sequence is TGTGCCAGTAGTATCGGCTATGGCTACACCTTC.

This clone turned up a few times. This sequence joins TRBV18 and TRBJ1-1; D possibly corresponds to TRBD1 (5 bases). CDR3 length: 12 amino acids. V gave up 5 bases and J gave up 2 bases, with 6 bases separating them. Germline V gene lookup returns CDR1 KGHSH and CDR2 LQKENI. The CDR3 region is CASSTGNTEAFF. The CDR3 nucleotides are TGTGCCAGCTCAACAGGAAACACTGAAGCTTTCTTT.

The rearrangement uses TRBV28 and TRBJ2-1, with D perhaps assigned TRBD1 or TRBD2 (5 bases each). Per germline, CDR1 MDHEN and CDR2 SYDVKM. Trimming took 8 bases from V and 5 from J, leaving 19 bases between them. The CDR3 extends over 15 amino acids. The CDR3 DNA sequence: TGTGCCAGCGGCATACCGGGACCGCTAAACAATGAGCAGTTCTTC. It specifies CASGIPGPLNNEQFF.

The chain recombines TRBV5-1 with TRBJ2-3; D remains unclear. Between the trimmed V and J ends, which lost 2 bases and 4 bases, there was a span of 14 bases. The V gene's germline CDR1 is SGHRS and CDR2 YFSETQ. CDR3 size: 15 residues. For the CDR3, the DNA is TGCGCCAGCAGCTTAGCCCCTCCGCCGGCAGATACGCAGTATTTT. It specifies CASSLAPPPADTQYF. Full variable domain (outside the CDR3, taken from reference TRBV5-1 and TRBJ2-3): KAGVTQTPRYLIKTRGQQVTLSCSPISGHRSVSWYQQTPGQGLQFLFEYFSETQRNKGNFPGRFSGRQFSNSRSEMNVSTLELGDSALYLCASSLAPPPADTQYFGPGTRLTVL.

The chain couples TRBV7-3 to TRBJ2-2; 7 nucleotides match TRBD1. This CDR3 spans 16 amino acids. V lost 5 bases, J lost 0 bases, and 6 bases stayed unmatched. Germline V gene sequence: CDR1 SGHTA, CDR2 FQGTGA. The CDR3: CASSTPGQSNTGELFF. Here the CDR3 DNA reads TGTGCCAGCAGCACCCCGGGACAGTCGAACACCGGGGAGCTGTTTTTT.

The chain joins TRBV6-6 to TRBJ1-2, with D perhaps matching TRBD1 (5 bases). Germline V gives CDR1 MNHNY, CDR2 SVGAGI (reference sequence). The length of the CDR3 is 13 residues. Trimming took off 4 bases at V and 2 bases at J, with 8 bases between the two ends. The CDR3 nucleotides read TGTGCCAGCAGTTGGGACCCCAACTATGGCTACACCTTC. Its protein product is CASSWDPNYGYTF.

The chain combines TRBV6-5 with TRBJ1-2; D may be TRBD1 (5 bases). V lost 5 bases and J lost 4, with 5 bases in between. Germline values: CDR1 MNHEY, CDR2 SVGAGI. CDR3 size: 11 residues. Here the CDR3 DNA reads TGTGCCAGCAGTGACAGCTATGGCTACACCTTC. Its translation is CASSDSYGYTF.

The chain links TRBV5-1 to TRBJ2-5, with 12 nucleotides matching TRBD2. Germline assignment: CDR1 SGHRS and CDR2 YFSETQ. The J segment lost 5 bases and the V segment lost 1 base, leaving 6 bases of the junction unmatched. The CDR3 has 16 amino acids. The CDR3 bases are TGCGCCAGCAGCTTGTCTAGCGGGGGGGCCCAGGAGACCCAGTACTTC. It specifies CASSLSSGGAQETQYF.

This chain uses TRBV6-1 with TRBJ2-1; 11 nucleotides align to TRBD1. The CDR3 has 17 residues. Per the germline V gene, CDR1 is MNHNS and CDR2 is SASEGT. Germline trimming cut 2 bases from V and 7 bases from J; bases unmatched to any gene: 10. CDR3 in amino acids: CASSEFEIGQGANEQFF. The CDR3 nucleotides are TGTGCCAGCAGTGAATTCGAGATAGGACAGGGGGCTAATGAGCAGTTCTTC.